The next 10 T cell receptor beta chains were all read from a single sample in a study of sequential checkpoint blockade in melanoma. Described treatment: randomized to nivolumab then ipilimumab (arm A) or the reverse (arm B). Using immunoSEQ multiplex PCR, the repertoire was profiled, and TCRdb retains in-frame clones only, with some absent. The data contain about 21,000 clones, approximately 78% of them seen just once; the ten biggest clones take up over 9%. The sequencing used CD8+ T cells sorted from blood (inferred from file names), collected from a patient given nivolumab and ipilimumab in sequence. The receptors here all came from a human donor with melanoma.

The V and J genes are TRBV19 and TRBJ2-5, with TRBD2 as a possible D gene (5 bases). The length of the CDR3 is 12 residues. Germline assignment: CDR1 LNHDA and CDR2 SQIVND (reference sequence). CDR3: CAGRVYQETQYF. The CDR3 DNA is TGTGCAGGGCGGGTGTACCAAGAGACCCAGTACTTC.

The chain is built from TRBV10-3 and TRBJ2-3; 9 bases are shared with TRBD1. Per germline, CDR1 ENHRY and CDR2 SYGVKD. CDR3 length: 17 amino acids. J was trimmed by 4 bases and V by 6 bases; bases with no gene match: 14. The chain's CDR3 is CAISIFGQGRGPDTQYF. CDR3 nucleotide sequence: TGTGCCATCAGCATTTTCGGACAGGGGCGGGGACCAGATACGCAGTATTTT.

The chain is built from TRBV2 and TRBJ1-4; D not resolved. Trimming shortened V by 0 bases and J by 13 bases, and 18 bases separated the two germline ends. The germline V gene has CDR1 SNHLY and CDR2 FYNNEI. The CDR3 consists of 15 residues. The CDR3 sequence: CASSEAGPESRLLFF. The CDR3 nucleotides are TGTGCCAGCAGTGAAGCTGGTCCAGAATCCAGGCTACTGTTTTTT.

This sequence joins TRBV7-2 and TRBJ1-2; maybe TRBD1 (5 bases). The V gene lost 4 bases and the J gene lost 8 bases, with 17 bases spanning the gap. The CDR3 covers 14 residues. Germline CDR1 is SGHTA and CDR2 is FQGNSA. CDR3 nucleotide sequence: TGTGCCAGCAGCTCTACGGCAGGGTTCCAAGGCTACACCTTC. Translating gives CASSSTAGFQGYTF.

The chain combines TRBV12-5 with TRBJ2-7, with a tentative D call TRBD1 (5 bases). The CDR3 extends over 12 amino acids. Trimming cost V 6 bases and J 6 bases, with 12 bases left between them. Germline CDR1 reads LGHNT; CDR2 reads FRNRAP. The CDR3 DNA is TGTGCTAGTGGCATTGGTAGGGGCGAGCAGTACTTC. Its protein product is CASGIGRGEQYF.

The chain combines TRBV4-2 with TRBJ2-3; D possibly corresponds to TRBD2 (5 bases). CDR1 is LGHNA, CDR2 YNFKEQ, per germline. V dropped 1 base and J dropped 2 bases, with 10 bases sitting between them. The CDR3 runs to 15 residues. The CDR3 here is CASSQAASHTDTQYF. The CDR3 region has the DNA TGTGCCAGCAGCCAAGCGGCTAGCCACACAGATACGCAGTATTTT.

The chain is built from TRBV4-3 and TRBJ1-4; TRBD1 agrees at 9 bases. The CDR3 is 15 residues long. The germline V gene encodes CDR1 LGHNA and CDR2 YSLEER. V lost 5 bases and J lost 7; bases outside the gene matches: 8. Written as DNA, the CDR3 is TGCGCCAGCAGCGATAGGGACAGGGTTGGTGAAAAACTGTTTTTT. Its protein product is CASSDRDRVGEKLFF.

The V and J genes are TRBV19 and TRBJ1-5; no clear D. The CDR3 runs 14 residues. The germline V and J ends were trimmed by 2 bases and 7 bases, with 12 bases remaining between them. CDR1 is LNHDA and CDR2 is SQIVND in the germline V gene (reference sequence). CDR3 amino acids: CASSISGGSQPQHF. CDR3 sequence (DNA): TGTGCCAGTAGTATAAGCGGCGGATCCCAGCCCCAGCATTTT. The whole variable domain, filled in from reference TRBV19 and TRBJ1-5, reads DGGITQSPKYLFRKEGQNVTLSCEQNLNHDAMYWYRQDPGQGLRLIYYSQIVNDFQKGDIAEGYSVSREKKESFPLTVTSAQKNPTAFYLCASSISGGSQPQHFGDGTRLSIL.

This sequence joins TRBV7-3 and TRBJ2-1; 8 bases match TRBD2. Germline CDR1 SGHTA, CDR2 FQGTGA. J was trimmed by 4 bases and V by 5 bases; bases with no gene match: 13. The CDR3 has 17 amino acids. CDR3 protein: CASSPWGSGSGYNEQFF. DNA for the CDR3: TGTGCCAGCAGCCCCTGGGGAAGCGGGAGTGGATACAATGAGCAGTTCTTC.

This clone was recorded once. The V and J genes are TRBV5-6 and TRBJ1-5; 7 nucleotides align to TRBD1. Germline CDR1 reads SGHDT; CDR2 reads YYEEEE. The junction had 6 bases not matched to a gene; V was cut back by 4 bases and J by 2 bases. The CDR3 sequence is 15 residues long. CDR3 coding DNA: TGTGCCAGCAGCCCAGGGGGATTGGGCAATCAGCCCCAGCATTTT. It is translated as CASSPGGLGNQPQHF.